These T cell receptor beta chains were read from a single sample in a study of T cell responses to AZD1222 COVID-19 vaccine. Clones were sequenced by immunoSEQ multiplex PCR, and TCRdb holds only the in-frame ones, with some missing. The table has 100,000 to 150,000 clones, about 86% seen once. Sequencing was performed on peripheral blood, taken 28 days after the second AZD1222 dose. All receptors derive from an adult who received the AZD1222 COVID-19 vaccine. The CDR3 runs from the conserved cysteine through the conserved F or W. Fields, in order: J gene, V gene, D gene, CDR3 length, CDR3 DNA, CDR3 protein. D genes are given only for firm matches.

TRBJ1-1 TRBV5-1 . 16 TGCGCCAGCAGCCCCTTACGTGGAGGCGTAAGGACTGAAGCTTTCTTT CASSPLRGGVRTEAFF
TRBJ2-3 TRBV7-2 . 13 TGTGCCAGCAGCTTACCAGGCACAGATACGCAGTATTTT CASSLPGTDTQYF
TRBJ1-2 TRBV19 . 14 TGTGCCAGTATCCTCATCGGGGGGCGCGGTGGCTACACCTTC CASILIGGRGGYTF
TRBJ1-1 TRBV10-3 . 12 TGTGCCATCAGTGACGAGGTAGCTGAAGCTTTCTTT CAISDEVAEAFF
TRBJ1-5 TRBV23-1 TRBD1 19 TGCGCCAGCAGTCAGTCCGGGACAGGGGCCCTGTATAGCAATCAGCCCCAGCATTTT CASSQSGTGALYSNQPQHF
TRBJ2-1 TRBV5-4 TRBD2 14 TGTGCCAGCAGAAGAGCGGGGGGGCTTGGTGAGCAGTTCTTC CASRRAGGLGEQFF
TRBJ1-5 TRBV18 . 13 TGTGCCAGCCACGGCGGAAGCAATCAGCCCCAGCATTTT CASHGGSNQPQHF
TRBJ1-2 TRBV7-2 . 12 TGTGCCAGCAGCTTAGGCAGGGCTGACTACACCTTC CASSLGRADYTF
TRBJ2-3 TRBV27 . 17 TGTGCCAGCCGTTTCACCGCAGGAGGGGCCTACACAGATACGCAGTATTTT CASRFTAGGAYTDTQYF
TRBJ1-1 TRBV7-8 . 13 TGTGCCAGCAGCAGGACACTGGACGCTGAAGCTTTCTTT CASSRTLDAEAFF
TRBJ2-2 TRBV5-5 . 15 TGTGCCAGCAGCGCGGGGGCTGCGAACACCGGGGAGCTGTTTTTT CASSAGAANTGELFF
TRBJ1-4 TRBV7-2 TRBD1 19 TGTGCCAGCAGCAGTGAACCCCCCGGGACAGGGGGCGTTGTTGGAAAACTGTTTTTT CASSSEPPGTGGVVGKLFF
TRBJ2-3 TRBV3-1/TRBV3-2 . 14 TGTGCCAGCAGCCGGGACATCGCGACAGATACGCAGTATTTT CASSRDIATDTQYF
TRBJ2-2 TRBV5-4 TRBD2 19 TGTGCCAGCAGCTTGGCCGGGCGGGGGAGATCCGCGAACACCGGGGAGCTGTTTTTT CASSLAGRGRSANTGELFF
TRBJ1-6 TRBV7-6 . 15 TGTGCCAGCAGCTTGGGTTCGAGCAGTAATTCACCCCTCCACTTT CASSLGSSSNSPLHF
TRBJ1-4 TRBV4-1 . 12 TGCGCCAGCCGGGACATGCATGAAAAACTGTTTTTT CASRDMHEKLFF
TRBJ2-4 TRBV3-1/TRBV3-2 TRBD1 12 TGTGCCAGCAGCCCCCAGACAGGGCTGGAGTACTTC CASSPQTGLEYF
TRBJ2-2 TRBV28 TRBD2 13 TGTGCCAGCACTAGCGGGTTCACCGGGGAGCTGTTTTTT CASTSGFTGELFF